One sample yielded the 8 T cell receptor beta chains listed below, sequenced in a study of breast tumors, draining lymph nodes, adjacent tissues. TCRdb passed the multiplex PCR reads through MiXCR, listing each CDR3 protein once. The data contain around 150,000 distinct CDR3 sequences, approximately 32% of them singletons. Axillary draining lymph nodes of breast cancer patients supplied the node samples. The specimen was axillary lymph node tissue. The receptors derive from a female donor with breast cancer. Some clones in this sample may be carry-over from other donors' samples.

The chain links TRBV30 to TRBJ1-1, with D possibly TRBD1 on 5 matching bases. The germline V and J ends were trimmed by 2 bases and 1 base, with 14 bases remaining between them. The germline gives CDR1 GTSNPN, CDR2 SVGIG (reference sequence). The CDR3 has 15 amino acids. The CDR3 DNA follows: TGTGCCTGGAGTTTTGAATGGCAGGGGAACACTGAAGCTTTCTTT. Its protein product is CAWSFEWQGNTEAFF.

As regards this clonotype: This may arise from a read error, as a much more abundant clone is one base away. The chain has TRBV6-2 or TRBV6-3 and TRBJ2-1, with TRBD2 identical over 7 bases. Germline assignment: CDR1 MNHEY and CDR2 SVGEGT. The trim removed 6 bases at V and 9 bases at J, leaving 8 bases unmatched. The CDR3 extends over 13 amino acids. CDR3 protein: CASRPSTSREQFF. The DNA for the CDR3 is TGTGCCAGCAGACCCTCGACTAGCCGTGAGCAGTTCTTC.

The chain combines TRBV29-1 with TRBJ1-1; tentatively, D is TRBD1 (6 bases). With 7 bases removed from V and 4 bases from J, the gap between germline ends came to 16 bases. The CDR3 contains 13 residues. The germline V gene has CDR1 SQVTM and CDR2 ANQGSEA. CDR3 region: CSAMWGLRTEAFF. The CDR3 nucleotides are TGCAGCGCTATGTGGGGGCTGCGCACTGAAGCTTTCTTT.

A few counts support this clonotype. This may be a read error, as it is one base from a much larger clone. This sequence joins TRBV6-1 and TRBJ1-5; D remains ambiguous. From germline, CDR1 is MNHNS and CDR2 SASEGT. The CDR3 has 13 residues. V dropped 5 bases and J dropped 2 bases, with 7 bases sitting between them. CDR3 amino acids: CASSQQRNQPQHF. The CDR3 DNA sequence: TGTGCCAGCAGTCAACAGCGCAATCAGCCCCAGCATTTT.

This sequence joins TRBV18 and TRBJ2-4, with 9 bases lining up with TRBD1. V trimming: 6 bases; J trimming: 0 bases; junction bases outside the gene matches: 6. Germline CDR1 KGHSH, CDR2 LQKENI. The CDR3 is made up of 16 amino acids. The DNA for the CDR3 is TGTGCCAGCTCGCACCGGGACAGGGTAGCCAAAAACATTCAGTACTTC. Translating it yields CASSHRDRVAKNIQYF.

This clonotype has at least ten counts. V gene TRBV5-5 combines with J gene TRBJ2-5, with D uncertain. Germline values: CDR1 SGHKS, CDR2 YYEKEE (reference sequence). The CDR3 totals 15 residues. With 0 bases removed from V and 2 bases from J, the gap between germline ends came to 11 bases. This chain's CDR3 is CASSLGVAAQETQYF. The DNA of the CDR3 is TGTGCCAGCAGCTTGGGGGTGGCCGCGCAAGAGACCCAGTACTTC. The whole variable domain, remainder taken from reference TRBV5-5 and TRBJ2-5, is DAGVTQSPTHLIKTRGQQVTLRCSPISGHKSVSWYQQVLGQGPQFIFQYYEKEERGRGNFPDRFSARQFPNYSSELNVNALLLGDSALYLCASSLGVAAQETQYFGPGTRLLVL.

About this clonotype: It may be a read error: a sequence one base away is much more abundant. V gene TRBV30 combines with J gene TRBJ2-2; a possible D gene is TRBD2 (6 bases). The length of the CDR3 is 15 residues. Germline loops: CDR1 GTSNPN, CDR2 SVGIG (reference sequence). Here the CDR3 DNA reads TGTGCCCGGAGTGTCGGGAGCCCGAACACCGGGGAGCTGTTTTTT. It is translated as CARSVGSPNTGELFF.

As to this clonotype: No conserved phenylalanine or tryptophan ends this CDR3, so it is likely a read error. V is TRBV12-3 or TRBV12-4 and J is TRBJ1-1; tentative D call: TRBD1 (5 bases). The CDR3 spans 14 residues. The V gene lost 6 bases and the J gene lost 6 bases, with 17 bases spanning the gap. CDR3 amino acids: CASSPGPSPAEAFV. CDR3 nucleotides: TGTGCCAGCAGCCCGGGACCTTCCCCCGCTGAAGCTTTCGTT.